Reported below is one T cell receptor (beta chain). The antigen remains unidentified. The assay used was immunoSEQ (version v3.0), run at survey level. Clones were sequenced by immunoSEQ multiplex PCR, and TCRdb holds only the in-frame ones, with some missing. The profile shows tens of thousands of clones, 90% to 95% of them singletons. The sample comes from a study of long-term antiretroviral therapy in people with HIV. The wider study: Some samples came about a decade before the 2015 immediate-ART recommendation, and these were the earliest. Study-wide points: Repertoires in HIV (unlike those of controls) had narrower CDR3 length ranges. Before ART, certain clones expanded, and these dominated the repertoire at all time points.

Cryopreserved PBMC, at roughly 0.85-11 million per sample, were present before DNA extraction. CDR3 length equals 14 residues. V dropped 3 bases and J dropped 3 bases, with 9 bases sitting between them. Germline V CDR1 and CDR2: WNHNN, SYGVQD (reference sequence). Sequenced here: unsorted PBMCs, sampled 3.7 years after starting antiretroviral therapy. This sequence joins TRBV10-1 and TRBJ2-1, with a tentative D call TRBD2 (5 bases). The TCR was taken from a woman between 45 and 65 years old with HIV. The CDR3 region is CASSERGIYNEQFF. CDR3 DNA sequence: TGCGCCAGCAGTGAACGGGGTATCTACAATGAGCAGTTCTTC.